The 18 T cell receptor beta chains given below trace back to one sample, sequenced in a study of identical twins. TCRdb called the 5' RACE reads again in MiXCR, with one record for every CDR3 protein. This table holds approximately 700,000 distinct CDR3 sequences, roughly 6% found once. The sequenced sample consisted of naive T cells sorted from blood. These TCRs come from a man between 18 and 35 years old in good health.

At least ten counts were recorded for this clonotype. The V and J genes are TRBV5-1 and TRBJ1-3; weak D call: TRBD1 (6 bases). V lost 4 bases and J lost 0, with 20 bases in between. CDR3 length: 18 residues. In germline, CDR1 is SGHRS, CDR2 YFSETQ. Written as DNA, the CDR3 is TGCGCCAGCAGCCGATCGGGACACTCCTACAGCTCTGGAAACACCATATATTTT. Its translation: CASSRSGHSYSSGNTIYF.

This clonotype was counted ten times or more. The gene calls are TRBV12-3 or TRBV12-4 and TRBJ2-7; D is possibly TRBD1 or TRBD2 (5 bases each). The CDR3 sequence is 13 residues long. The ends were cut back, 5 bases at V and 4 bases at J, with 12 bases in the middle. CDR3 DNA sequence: TGTGCCAGCAGTAGGGACGGGAAGTACGAGCAGTACTTC. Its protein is CASSRDGKYEQYF.

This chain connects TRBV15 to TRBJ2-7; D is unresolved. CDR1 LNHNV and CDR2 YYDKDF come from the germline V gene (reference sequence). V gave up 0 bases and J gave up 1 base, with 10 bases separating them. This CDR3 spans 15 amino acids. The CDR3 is CATSREGRLSYEQYF. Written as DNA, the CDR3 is TGTGCCACCAGCAGAGAAGGTCGGCTTTCCTACGAGCAGTACTTC.

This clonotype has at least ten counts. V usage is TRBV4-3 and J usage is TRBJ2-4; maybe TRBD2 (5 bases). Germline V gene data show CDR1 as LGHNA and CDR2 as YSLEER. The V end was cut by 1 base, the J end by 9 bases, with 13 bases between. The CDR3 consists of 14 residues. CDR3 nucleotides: TGCGCCAGCAGCCAAGGAACGGGGTCAAGCATTCAGTACTTC. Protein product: CASSQGTGSSIQYF.

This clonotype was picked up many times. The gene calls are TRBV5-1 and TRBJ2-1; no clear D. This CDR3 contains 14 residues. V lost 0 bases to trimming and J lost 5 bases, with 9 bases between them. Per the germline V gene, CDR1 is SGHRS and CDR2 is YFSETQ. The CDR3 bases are TGCGCCAGCAGCTTGGCCGGTTCACACAATGAGCAGTTCTTC. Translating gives CASSLAGSHNEQFF.

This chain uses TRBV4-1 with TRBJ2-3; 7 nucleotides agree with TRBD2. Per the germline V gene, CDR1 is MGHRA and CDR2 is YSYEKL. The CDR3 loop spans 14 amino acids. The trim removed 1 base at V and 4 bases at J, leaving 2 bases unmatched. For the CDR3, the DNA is TGCGCCAGCAGCCAAGTGGCGGGAGCAGATACGCAGTATTTT. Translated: CASSQVAGADTQYF.

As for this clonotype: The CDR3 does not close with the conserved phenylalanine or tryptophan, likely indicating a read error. The CDR3 region is CSVGGLAGVNEQFY. The DNA of the CDR3 is TGCAGCGTTGGAGGCCTAGCGGGAGTCAATGAGCAGTTCTAC. The gene calls are TRBV29-1 and TRBJ2-1; 10 nucleotides agree with TRBD2. Per germline, CDR1 SQVTM and CDR2 ANQGSEA. This CDR3 comprises 14 residues. Losses at the gene ends were 4 bases for V and 6 bases for J; bases not matched to a gene: 6.

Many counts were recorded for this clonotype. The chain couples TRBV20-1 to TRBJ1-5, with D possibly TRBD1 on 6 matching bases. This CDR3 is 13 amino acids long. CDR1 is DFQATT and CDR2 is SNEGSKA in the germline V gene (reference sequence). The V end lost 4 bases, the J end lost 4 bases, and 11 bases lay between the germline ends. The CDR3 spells CSAIDRSNQPQHF. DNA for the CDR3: TGCAGTGCTATAGACAGGAGTAATCAGCCCCAGCATTTT.

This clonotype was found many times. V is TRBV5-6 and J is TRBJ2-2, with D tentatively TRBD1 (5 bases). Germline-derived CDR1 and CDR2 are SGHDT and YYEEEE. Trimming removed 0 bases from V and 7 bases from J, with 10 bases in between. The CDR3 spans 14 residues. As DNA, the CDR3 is TGTGCCAGCAGCTTGGCCCAGGGTGTCGGGGAGCTGTTTTTT. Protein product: CASSLAQGVGELFF.

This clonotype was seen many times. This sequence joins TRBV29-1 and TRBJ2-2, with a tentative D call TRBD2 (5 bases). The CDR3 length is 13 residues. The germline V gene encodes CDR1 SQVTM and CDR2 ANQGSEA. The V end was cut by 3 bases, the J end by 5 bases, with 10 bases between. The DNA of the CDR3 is TGCAGCGTTGACGGTCGGAGGACCGGGGAGCTGTTTTTT. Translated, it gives CSVDGRRTGELFF.

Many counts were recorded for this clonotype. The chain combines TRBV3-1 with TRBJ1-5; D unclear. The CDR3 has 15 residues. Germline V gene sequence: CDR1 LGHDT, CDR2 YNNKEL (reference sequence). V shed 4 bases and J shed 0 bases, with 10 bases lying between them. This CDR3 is CASSPDGFSNQPQHF. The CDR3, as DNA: TGTGCCAGCAGCCCGGATGGATTTAGCAATCAGCCCCAGCATTTT.

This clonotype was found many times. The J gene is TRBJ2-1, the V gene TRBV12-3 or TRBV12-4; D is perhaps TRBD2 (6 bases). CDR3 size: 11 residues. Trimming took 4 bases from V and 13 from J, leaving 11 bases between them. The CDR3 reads CASSSGGQQFF. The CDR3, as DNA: TGTGCCAGCAGTTCCGGAGGGCAACAGTTCTTC.

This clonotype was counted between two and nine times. CDR3 bases: TGTGCCAGCAGCCAAGAATCGTCATACAATCAGCCCCAGCATTTT. As protein: CASSQESSYNQPQHF. This chain links TRBV3-1 with TRBJ1-5; D is ambiguous. V shed 0 bases and J shed 3 bases, with 9 bases lying between them. Germline CDR1 and CDR2: LGHDT and YNNKEL (reference sequence). The CDR3 is 15 amino acids.

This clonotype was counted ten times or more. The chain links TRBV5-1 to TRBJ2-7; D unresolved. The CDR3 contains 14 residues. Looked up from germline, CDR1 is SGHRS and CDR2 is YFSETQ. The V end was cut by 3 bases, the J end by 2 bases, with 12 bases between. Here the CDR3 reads CASSSQVGAYEQYF. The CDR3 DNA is TGCGCCAGCAGCTCGCAGGTGGGTGCCTACGAGCAGTACTTC.

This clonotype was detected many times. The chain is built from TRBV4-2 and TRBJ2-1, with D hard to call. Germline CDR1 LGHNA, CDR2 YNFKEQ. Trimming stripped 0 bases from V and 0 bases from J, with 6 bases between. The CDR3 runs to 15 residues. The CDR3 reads CASSQDPVSYNEQFF. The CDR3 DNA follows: TGTGCCAGCAGCCAAGATCCAGTCTCCTACAATGAGCAGTTCTTC.

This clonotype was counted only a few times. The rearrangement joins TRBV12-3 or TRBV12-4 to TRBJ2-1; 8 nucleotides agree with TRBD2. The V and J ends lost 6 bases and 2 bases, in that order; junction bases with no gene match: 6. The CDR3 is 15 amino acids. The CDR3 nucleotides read TGTGCCAGCAGAAATAAACTAGCGGCCTACAATGAGCAGTTCTTC. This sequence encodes CASRNKLAAYNEQFF.

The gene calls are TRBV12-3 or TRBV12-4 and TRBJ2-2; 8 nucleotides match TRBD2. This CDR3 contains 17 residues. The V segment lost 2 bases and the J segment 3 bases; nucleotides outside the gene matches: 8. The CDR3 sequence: CASSLRRAGAYTGELFF. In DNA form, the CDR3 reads TGTGCCAGCAGTTTACGTCGAGCGGGAGCGTACACCGGGGAGCTGTTTTTT.

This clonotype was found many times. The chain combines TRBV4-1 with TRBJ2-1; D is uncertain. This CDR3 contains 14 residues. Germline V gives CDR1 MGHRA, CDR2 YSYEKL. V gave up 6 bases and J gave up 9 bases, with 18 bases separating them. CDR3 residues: CASSLESAWSEQFF. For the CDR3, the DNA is TGCGCCAGCAGTTTAGAATCAGCGTGGAGTGAGCAGTTCTTC.